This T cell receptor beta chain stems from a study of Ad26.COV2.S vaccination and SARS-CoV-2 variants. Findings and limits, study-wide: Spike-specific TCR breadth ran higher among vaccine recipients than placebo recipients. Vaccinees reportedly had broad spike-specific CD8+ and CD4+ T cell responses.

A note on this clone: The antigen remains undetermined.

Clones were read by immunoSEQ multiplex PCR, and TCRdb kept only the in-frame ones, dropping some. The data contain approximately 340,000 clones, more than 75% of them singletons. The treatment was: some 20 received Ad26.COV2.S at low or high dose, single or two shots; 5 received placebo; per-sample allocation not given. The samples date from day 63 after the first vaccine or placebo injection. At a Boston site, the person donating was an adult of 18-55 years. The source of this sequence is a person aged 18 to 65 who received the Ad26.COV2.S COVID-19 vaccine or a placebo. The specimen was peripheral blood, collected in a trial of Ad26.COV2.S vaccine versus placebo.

The CDR3 DNA reads TGTGCCAGCAGTTACCAGGGGGCGGCTGAAGCTTTCTTT. It yields the protein CASSYQGAAEAFF. The V and J genes are TRBV6-2 or TRBV6-3 and TRBJ1-1; TRBD1 matches 8 bases. Germline V gene data show CDR1 as MNHEY and CDR2 as SVGEGT. The V and J ends lost 2 bases and 6 bases, in that order; junction bases with no gene match: 2. This CDR3 contains 13 residues.